This TCR beta chain was obtained from a study of blood T cell repertoires in COVID-19. Across the study: The study drew acute and convalescent COVID-19 samples from the United States, Italy and Spain. The analysed material was cDNA or gDNA that came from T cells, B-cell-depleted T cells, or PBMCs.

CDR1 and CDR2 from the germline V gene are MDHEN and SYDVKM. J was trimmed by 5 bases and V by 3 bases; bases with no gene match: 7. The CDR3 spans 15 residues. This clone was seen just once. In the authors' methods: How many nucleated cells were present was estimated from reference gene primer amplification. Method: immunoSEQ multiplex PCR; TCRdb's copy keeps in-frame clones and lacks some. That table supplies the V and J calls and clone size; D and trimming were determined from the DNA. The sample records 60,000 to 85,000 clones, about 90% being singletons. The sequence derives from a man aged 50-59 years with active COVID-19. This chain joins TRBV28 and TRBJ2-3, with TRBD2 matching over 8 bases. The sample consisted of peripheral blood. The chain's CDR3 is CASSFYSGGGDTQYF. The CDR3 nucleotides read TGTGCCAGCAGTTTTTACTCGGGAGGGGGAGATACGCAGTATTTT.